This record covers a single TCR beta chain. This sample was included in a study of T cell responses to AZD1222 COVID-19 vaccine. Assay: immunoSEQ multiplex PCR; the TCRdb copy retains only in-frame clones and omits some. The sample shows 100,000 to 150,000 clones, roughly 87% of them seen only once. V shed 0 bases and J shed 3 bases, with 18 bases lying between them. Germline values: CDR1 SGHRS, CDR2 YFSETQ. The CDR3 loop spans 17 amino acids. The chain recombines TRBV5-1 with TRBJ1-1; perhaps TRBD1 as D (5 bases). This sequence originates from an adult in good health. The sample in question was peripheral blood, obtained on day 0 of AZD1222 vaccination. The CDR3 protein is CASSLELGGGRDTEAFF. The CDR3 DNA follows: TGCGCCAGCAGCTTGGAACTCGGCGGGGGAAGGGACACTGAAGCTTTCTTT.